The 24 T cell receptor beta chains below all came from one sample that was sequenced in a study of OX40 agonist ivuxolimab in advanced cancers. Using immunoSEQ multiplex PCR, the repertoire was profiled, and TCRdb retains in-frame clones only, with some absent. Here the sample spans 83,000 or so clones, 65% to 85% being singletons. The sample consisted of CD4+ or CD8+ T cells sorted from blood, taken in a trial of the OX40 agonist ivuxolimab. Source of these receptors: an adult with an advanced solid tumor such as melanoma, head and neck, liver or kidney cancer.

The chain combines TRBV19 with TRBJ2-2; D may be TRBD2 (6 bases). Trimming cost V 5 bases and J 8 bases, with 24 bases left between them. The germline gives CDR1 LNHDA, CDR2 SQIVND (reference sequence). The CDR3 sequence is 17 residues long. CDR3 sequence reads: CASSLLARPVTPGELFF. As DNA, the CDR3 is TGTGCCAGTAGTTTACTAGCCCGCCCCGTTACCCCAGGGGAGCTGTTTTTT.

The V call is TRBV11-3, the J call TRBJ2-1; 10 bases are shared with TRBD2. The J segment lost 7 bases and the V segment lost 5 bases, leaving 11 bases of the junction unmatched. Germline CDR1 SGHNT, CDR2 YENEEA. The CDR3 runs 16 residues. As DNA, the CDR3 is TGTGCCAGCAGCCAGGGGGCTAGCGGGGGCGGGAATGAGCAGTTCTTC. Protein: CASSQGASGGGNEQFF.

The genes are TRBV15 and TRBJ1-5, with a tentative D call TRBD1 (6 bases). This CDR3 comprises 14 residues. Trimming left V 8 bases short and J 7 bases short, with 18 bases between. CDR1 is LNHNV, CDR2 YYDKDF, per germline (reference sequence). This CDR3 reads CATATGHLQQPQHF. DNA for the CDR3: TGTGCCACCGCAACGGGACACCTTCAACAGCCCCAGCATTTT.

For the CDR3, the DNA is TGTGCCAGCAGCTGGCGGGGGGACAGGGGATATAGTGAAGCTTTCTTT. Protein sequence: CASSWRGDRGYSEAFF. V usage is TRBV7-2 and J usage is TRBJ1-1, with 10 positions matching TRBD1. This CDR3 is 16 amino acids long. Trimming cost V 4 bases and J 7 bases; bases outside gene matches: 12. Per germline, CDR1 SGHTA and CDR2 FQGNSA.

V is TRBV29-1 and J is TRBJ2-5, with TRBD2 matching over 9 bases. The CDR3 covers 13 residues. Germline CDR1 reads SQVTM; CDR2 reads ANQGSEA. V dropped 7 bases and J dropped 4; count of bases not matched to a gene: 7. The CDR3 DNA reads as TGCAGCGCCCCGGGACTAGCCGGAGAGACCCAGTACTTC. Protein: CSAPGLAGETQYF. Filled out from reference TRBV29-1 and TRBJ2-5, the complete variable domain reads SAVISQKPSRDICQRGTSLTIQCQVDSQVTMMFWYRQQPGQSLTLIATANQGSEATYESGFVIDKFPISRPNLTFSTLTVSNMSPEDSSIYLCSAPGLAGETQYFGPGTRLLVL.

This clone was observed a single time. The chain combines TRBV5-1 with TRBJ1-2; TRBD1 aligns across 7 bases. Germline V CDR1 and CDR2: SGHRS, YFSETQ. The CDR3 contains 15 residues. The V gene end was trimmed by 0 bases and the J gene end by 4 bases; junction bases not matched to a gene: 6. The CDR3 nucleotides are TGCGCCAGCAGCTTGGAACAGGGGTATAGCTATGGCTACACCTTC. This codes for CASSLEQGYSYGYTF.

Here the CDR3 reads CASRPGSSGGNEQFF. The CDR3 DNA reads TGTGCCAGCAGGCCTGGGTCTAGCGGGGGGAATGAGCAGTTCTTC. This chain uses TRBV6-1 with TRBJ2-1; 11 bases map to TRBD2. The junction had 8 bases not matched to a gene; V was cut back by 6 bases and J by 7 bases. The CDR3 has 15 residues. In germline, CDR1 is MNHNS, CDR2 SASEGT.

The gene calls are TRBV19 and TRBJ2-7, with TRBD2 identical over 13 bases. The CDR3 has 16 amino acids. Germline assignment: CDR1 LNHDA and CDR2 SQIVND (reference sequence). Unmatched junction bases numbered 4, after V lost 5 bases and J lost 0 bases. CDR3 DNA: TGTGCCAGTAGTCAAACTAGCGGGAGGGCCTCCTACGAGCAGTACTTC. This codes for CASSQTSGRASYEQYF.

This clone turned up a few times. The CDR3 region is CASSFQPITGTPGSGANVLTF. The CDR3 coding sequence is TGTGCCAGCAGCTTCCAACCCATCACCGGGACTCCGGGGAGTGGGGCCAACGTCCTGACTTTC. The chain is built from TRBV7-3 and TRBJ2-6; tentative D call: TRBD2 (6 bases). Germline V gene lookup returns CDR1 SGHTA and CDR2 FQGTGA. Trimming pared 3 bases from V and 3 bases from J, leaving 27 bases between. CDR3 length: 21 amino acids.

This chain links TRBV27 with TRBJ2-1; TRBD2 agrees at 9 bases. The V segment lost 3 bases and the J segment 0 bases; nucleotides outside the gene matches: 3. This CDR3 contains 16 residues. Germline CDR1 MNHEY, CDR2 SMNVEV (reference sequence). The CDR3: CASSFSGGHSYNEQFF. CDR3 bases: TGTGCCAGCAGTTTCAGCGGGGGGCACTCCTACAATGAGCAGTTCTTC.

The chain couples TRBV10-2 to TRBJ1-6, with D unresolved. V was clipped by 6 bases and J by 7 bases, with 13 bases between them. In germline, CDR1 is WSHSY, CDR2 SAAADI. This CDR3 has 14 residues. The CDR3 protein is CASSLDIVNSPLHF. The CDR3 nucleotides read TGCGCCAGCAGCTTAGACATCGTCAATTCACCCCTCCACTTT.

V and J are TRBV5-6 and TRBJ1-5, with 9 bases lining up with TRBD1. CDR1 is SGHDT, CDR2 YYEEEE, per germline. This CDR3 has 18 amino acids. V shed 3 bases, J shed 1 base, and the junction held 11 bases outside the gene matches. Here the CDR3 reads CASSWGQGNWRSNQPQHF. CDR3 in DNA: TGTGCCAGCAGCTGGGGACAGGGTAATTGGAGGAGCAATCAGCCCCAGCATTTT.

The chain uses TRBV6-5 and TRBJ2-3, with D unresolved. The length of the CDR3 is 11 residues. Germline-derived CDR1 and CDR2 are MNHEY and SVGAGI. V was trimmed by 8 bases and J by 2 bases, leaving 5 bases between them. The DNA for the CDR3 is TGTGCCAGCGCCGCCACAGATACGCAGTATTTT. Amino acids: CASAATDTQYF.

This rearrangement joins TRBV5-1 to TRBJ2-7, with TRBD1 as a possible D gene (6 bases). The germline V and J ends were trimmed by 5 bases and 9 bases, with 18 bases remaining between them. The length of the CDR3 is 13 residues. CDR1 and CDR2 (germline): SGHRS, YFSETQ. CDR3 region: CASREGVGGVQYF. CDR3 nucleotides: TGCGCCAGCAGAGAGGGGGTTGGGGGTGTGCAGTACTTC.

J is TRBJ2-7 and V is TRBV19, with a possible D match to TRBD2 (5 bases). Per germline, CDR1 LNHDA and CDR2 SQIVND (reference sequence). The CDR3 is 15 residues long. Deletions cut 6 bases from V and 0 bases from J, with 15 bases between. CDR3 protein: CASSSRPGGSYEQYF. CDR3 DNA: TGTGCCAGTAGCTCAAGACCTGGAGGCTCCTACGAGCAGTACTTC.

The chain joins TRBV4-2 to TRBJ2-7, with 8 bases identical to TRBD2. Germline CDR1 reads LGHNA; CDR2 reads YNFKEQ. There are 15 residues in the CDR3. The junction had 5 bases not matched to a gene; V was cut back by 1 base and J by 3 bases. As DNA, the CDR3 is TGTGCCAGCAGCCAAGGCGCGGGAGGATTCTACGAGCAGTACTTC. Protein sequence: CASSQGAGGFYEQYF.

This clone appeared once. The chain recombines TRBV5-6 with TRBJ1-2; maybe TRBD1 (6 bases). V was clipped by 4 bases and J by 8 bases, with 18 bases between them. The CDR3 extends over 14 amino acids. Per germline, CDR1 SGHDT and CDR2 YYEEEE. As DNA, the CDR3 is TGTGCCAGCAGCCCTACTCAGGGGAGTGCAGGCTACACCTTC. Translated: CASSPTQGSAGYTF.

This clone showed up just a few times. CDR3 region: CASSYSGRGSGNTIYF. In DNA form, the CDR3 reads TGTGCCAGCAGTTACTCCGGCAGGGGCTCTGGAAACACCATATATTTT. The chain links TRBV6-5 to TRBJ1-3; D perhaps matches TRBD1 (6 bases). Trimming removed 0 bases from V and 0 bases from J, with 9 bases in between. The CDR3 covers 16 residues. From germline, CDR1 is MNHEY and CDR2 SVGAGI.

The genes are TRBV9 and TRBJ1-2, with 7 bases matching TRBD1. CDR3 size: 15 residues. V shed 0 bases, J shed 3 bases, and the junction held 5 bases outside the gene matches. Germline CDR1 and CDR2: SGDLS and YYNGEE. Here the CDR3 DNA reads TGTGCCAGCAGCGTAGCTGGGGACAGTTACTATGGCTACACCTTC. Encoded protein: CASSVAGDSYYGYTF.

The chain links TRBV6-5 to TRBJ1-6, with D possibly TRBD1 on 5 matching bases. V lost 2 bases, J lost 9 bases, and 11 bases lay in between. The CDR3 covers 14 residues. The germline V gene encodes CDR1 MNHEY and CDR2 SVGAGI. The CDR3 loop reads CASSYEGLGSPLHF. The CDR3 nucleotides are TGTGCCAGCAGTTACGAGGGGCTCGGTTCACCCCTCCACTTT.

The chain recombines TRBV11-2 with TRBJ1-2; D is undetermined. Per the germline V gene, CDR1 is SGHAT and CDR2 is FQNNGV. V lost 5 bases and J lost 4, with 23 bases in between. This CDR3 region has 17 residues. The CDR3 region is CASSHALPPSHSYGYTF. CDR3 sequence (DNA): TGTGCCAGCAGCCATGCTCTGCCCCCCTCCCACTCCTATGGCTACACCTTC.

This chain links TRBV30 with TRBJ2-6, with 7 bases fitting TRBD1. Germline trimming cut 0 bases from V and 0 bases from J; bases unmatched to any gene: 5. Germline V gene lookup returns CDR1 GTSNPN and CDR2 SVGIG (reference sequence). The CDR3 is 17 amino acids. The DNA for the CDR3 is TGTGCCTGGAGTGTGACAGGGTCTTACTCTGGGGCCAACGTCCTGACTTTC. It codes for CAWSVTGSYSGANVLTF.

The chain has TRBV19 and TRBJ2-7; tentatively, D is TRBD1 (5 bases). Trimming took off 4 bases at V and 2 bases at J, with 9 bases between the two ends. The CDR3 length is 13 residues. Germline V gene sequence: CDR1 LNHDA, CDR2 SQIVND (reference sequence). The CDR3 sequence: CASSTGNPYEQYF. In nucleotides, the CDR3 is TGTGCCAGTAGTACAGGGAACCCCTACGAGCAGTACTTC.

This chain joins TRBV5-8 and TRBJ1-2; perhaps TRBD1 as D (5 bases). V was clipped by 0 bases and J by 5 bases, with 17 bases between them. The CDR3 loop spans 16 amino acids. Germline V CDR1 and CDR2: SGHTS, YDEGEE. Here the CDR3 reads CASSLGWRGTQYGYTF. As DNA, the CDR3 is TGTGCCAGCAGCTTGGGCTGGAGGGGAACTCAGTATGGCTACACCTTC.